This T cell receptor beta chain was recorded in a study of CXCR3-negative and CXCR3-positive naive CD8 T cells (dated by TCRdb to about 2019). The study in broad terms: In total, some 130 million TRB reads were obtained, corresponding to roughly 1.5 +/- 0.3 million reads per library. Diversity and physicochemical repertoire analyses covered over 10 donors pooled from two independent experiments. Naive subsets from several donors and memory cells from 3 donors were included in the TRBV-TRBJ cluster analysis.

The study at large found these results: Comparably high repertoire diversity was found in both naive subsets, whereas much lower repertoire diversity was found in memory CD8+ T cells. Because surface CD5, which is linked to self-reactivity in mice, was comparable between the naive subsets, TCR interaction strength was also inferred from the physicochemical properties of TRB CDR3s. TRB CDR3s from CXCR3-positive naive cells showed higher hydrophobicity (lower Kidera factor 4), lower energy, and higher strength and volume indices than CXCR3-negative naive cells. Because CXCR3 expression was partially decreased after cryopreservation, freshly isolated PBMCs were used for most assays. Within the same donor, TRBV-TRBJ usage looked similar between naive CXCR3-negative and CXCR3-positive cells, but memory cells had distinct patterns.

For every CD8+ T cell subset, 300,000 cells were flow-sorted straight into RLT lysis buffer, and each subset was sorted in triplicate. To keep memory contaminants out, a stringent definition of naive CD8+ T cells was applied: CD45RO-CCR7+CD27+CD95-. Standard density gradient centrifugation was used to isolate peripheral blood mononuclear cells from buffy coats. Naive CXCR3-negative and CXCR3-positive CD8+ T cells were flow-sorted using a FACSAria III. An RNeasy Mini Kit was used to extract total RNA from the sorted cells. According to the germline V gene, CDR1 reads SQVTM and CDR2 reads ANQGSEA. Spanning cysteine to phenylalanine, the CDR3 consists of 11 amino acids. No DNA accompanies this entry. The data were produced on a NextSeq 550. The Human TCR Profiling Kit (MiLaboratory) was used to make UMI-labeled 5' RACE TRB cDNA libraries. The full amount of extracted RNA was used for cDNA synthesis, and the full amount of resulting cDNA was used for PCR amplification. Libraries were prepared in parallel with an identical number of PCR cycles. The paper's data handling went like this. With a minimum of two reads required per UMI, MIGEC and MiXCR pulled out about 50,000 +/- 10,000 unique UMI-labeled TRB cDNA molecules from each library. An average of around 40,000 +/- 10,000 functional in-frame TRB CDR3 nucleotide clonotypes without stop codons was found per library. After downsampling to 5000 UMI-labeled TRB molecules per sample, diversity metrics such as normalized Shannon-Wiener and Chao1 were calculated in VDJtools. Clonotype-size-weighted physicochemical properties of the central five CDR3 residues (interaction energy, strength, volume and Kidera factor 4) were computed in VDJtools. TCRdb reprocessed the raw reads; every CDR3 protein sequence is a single record, and DNA is not supplied. The V and J calls were not made by the authors but by TCRdb's processing. The sample's own table lists about 130,000 distinct CDR3 sequences. Of the sample, approximately 0.5% falls within the top ten clones.

On this clonotype itself: The antigen it recognizes is unknown.

The chain was built from TRBV29-1 and TRBJ2-1; TCRdb names TRBD2, which stays unverified in the absence of DNA. Sequenced material: naive CXCR3- CD8+ T cells from blood. The cell subset or site label corresponds to: CD45RO-CCR7+CD27+CD95- naive CD8+ T cells lacking CXCR3 (TNR3-). The clonotype was recovered from a human donor in good health. Some clones in this sample may be carry-over from other donors' samples. This receptor carries the CDR3 CSVGTSDEQFF.